The source of this T cell receptor beta chain is a study of cytomegalovirus exposure and HLA in healthy donors. The study ran its PCR with 60 Vbeta and 13 Jbeta primers. Sequencing used immunoSEQ multiplex PCR; TCRdb keeps in-frame clones, though not all of them. The top ten hold around 2.1% of the sample, which has roughly 99,000 clones, approximately 79% seen once. Trimming pared 5 bases from V and 2 bases from J, leaving 10 bases between. The CDR3 sequence is 13 residues long. Germline CDR1 reads SGHTA; CDR2 reads FQGNSA. The source material was PBMCs. The TCR was taken from a man in his late teens or twenties in good health and CMV-seronegative. The chain employs TRBV7-2 and TRBJ2-7, with D unclear. The CDR3, as DNA: TGTGCCAGCAGCCAACCCTCGGCCTACGAGCAGTACTTC. This translates into CASSQPSAYEQYF.